The 8 T cell receptor beta chains presented below share a single source sample, sequenced in a study of blood T cell repertoires in COVID-19 (dated by TCRdb to 2018 to 2021). Libraries were built with the immunoSEQ multiplex PCR assay. Imported from immuneACCESS, the table was reduced by TCRdb to in-frame sequences with V and J called. These copies leave out some clones; in studies compared against another copy, an unresolved V gene accounts for under half, and the cause of the remainder is not known. The sample table holds under 150,000 clones, of which about 88% were seen once. The ten largest clones represent more than 1.5% of the sample. Sequenced sample: peripheral blood. The source is a human donor in a cohort sampled during active COVID-19.

This clone has a single count. The chain has TRBV6-6 and TRBJ2-7; 10 nucleotides line up with TRBD1. V lost 5 bases to trimming and J lost 1 base; unmatched junction nucleotides: 8. From germline, CDR1 is MNHNY and CDR2 SVGAGI (reference sequence). The CDR3 spans 16 residues. The chain's CDR3 is CASSRIRQGASYEQYF. As DNA, the CDR3 is TGTGCCAGCAGTCGAATCCGACAGGGGGCTTCCTACGAGCAGTACTTC.

The chain has TRBV2 and TRBJ2-1, with 12 positions matching TRBD2. From germline, CDR1 is SNHLY and CDR2 FYNNEI. The CDR3 totals 16 residues. The ends lost 5 bases at V and 8 bases at J; junction bases unmatched: 10. CDR3 nucleotides: TGTGCCAGCAGTTCTCAACCTAGCGGGAGGGGTTATGAGCAGTTCTTC. It yields the protein CASSSQPSGRGYEQFF.

This clone was recorded only once. The gene calls are TRBV6-6 and TRBJ2-1; 9 bases line up with TRBD2. V shed 1 base, J shed 2 bases, and the junction held 3 bases outside the gene matches. This CDR3 comprises 16 residues. Germline lookup yields CDR1 MNHNY and CDR2 SVGAGI (reference sequence). The CDR3 coding sequence is TGTGCCAGCAGTTACTTCGCGGGAGGGCCCTACAATGAGCAGTTCTTC. It yields the protein CASSYFAGGPYNEQFF.

This clone was seen more than once but under ten times. V usage is TRBV10-1 and J usage is TRBJ2-7, with D possibly TRBD1 on 6 matching bases. This CDR3 is built from 13 residues. The germline CDR1 and CDR2 sequences are WNHNN and SYGVQD (reference sequence). Trimming cost V 8 bases and J 1 base, with 12 bases left between them. The CDR3 nucleotides read TGCGCCAGCCGGGACACCGGATCCTACGAGCAGTACTTC. This sequence encodes CASRDTGSYEQYF.

The chain combines TRBV15 with TRBJ1-2; D gene ambiguous. V lost 0 bases and J lost 3, with 8 bases in between. Germline V gene sequence: CDR1 LNHNV, CDR2 YYDKDF (reference sequence). The length of the CDR3 is 14 residues. The CDR3 DNA sequence: TGTGCCACCAGCAGAGACCAGGAATACTATGGCTACACCTTC. It specifies CATSRDQEYYGYTF.

V is TRBV28 and J is TRBJ1-2; 9 positions agree with TRBD1. Germline lookup yields CDR1 MDHEN and CDR2 SYDVKM. The junction had 8 bases not matched to a gene; V was cut back by 10 bases and J by 8 bases. The CDR3 is made up of 12 amino acids. The CDR3 is CAITGTGQGYTF. DNA of the CDR3: TGTGCCATTACCGGGACAGGGCAGGGCTACACCTTC.

CDR3: CASSYWQGQTDTQYF. CDR3 coding DNA: TGTGCCAGCAGTTATTGGCAGGGTCAAACAGATACGCAGTATTTT. The chain couples TRBV6-5 to TRBJ2-3, with TRBD1 as a possible D gene (5 bases). Germline V gene lookup returns CDR1 MNHEY and CDR2 SVGAGI. The CDR3 sequence is 15 residues long. The V end was cut by 3 bases, the J end by 3 bases, with 13 bases between.

This chain links TRBV19 with TRBJ2-7, with 8 bases fitting TRBD1. The V segment lost 4 bases and the J segment 1 base; nucleotides outside the gene matches: 6. Germline V gene sequence: CDR1 LNHDA, CDR2 SQIVND (reference sequence). CDR3 length equals 15 residues. CDR3 amino acids: CASSTQQGVSYEQYF. DNA for the CDR3: TGTGCCAGTAGTACCCAACAGGGGGTATCCTACGAGCAGTACTTC.